These 4 T cell receptor beta chains share one sample of origin, sequenced in a study. Each CDR3 protein gets one entry after TCRdb re-called the 5' RACE reads with MiXCR. Among about 57,000 distinct CDR3 sequences listed, around 26% were seen once. Sequenced material: tumor-infiltrating memory CD4+ T cells sorted from the breast tumor. Subset described: memory CD4+ T cells, CD4+CD45RO+CD25-. Every receptor here comes from a female donor with breast cancer.

J is TRBJ2-5 and V is TRBV5-1; no reliable D call. Trimming pared 0 bases from V and 3 bases from J, leaving 6 bases between. The CDR3 loop spans 13 amino acids. CDR1 is SGHRS and CDR2 is YFSETQ in the germline V gene. This CDR3 reads CASSLAFEETQYF. CDR3 DNA sequence: TGCGCCAGCAGCTTGGCCTTTGAAGAGACCCAGTACTTC. The full variable domain, its missing parts supplied by reference TRBV5-1 and TRBJ2-5, is KAGVTQTPRYLIKTRGQQVTLSCSPISGHRSVSWYQQTPGQGLQFLFEYFSETQRNKGNFPGRFSGRQFSNSRSEMNVSTLELGDSALYLCASSLAFEETQYFGPGTRLLVL.

V usage is TRBV5-1 and J usage is TRBJ1-2, with TRBD1 matching 8 bases. The CDR3 loop spans 13 amino acids. Germline V gene lookup returns CDR1 SGHRS and CDR2 YFSETQ. Trimming cost V 3 bases and J 6 bases; bases outside gene matches: 4. CDR3 loop: CASSYTGGNGYTF. CDR3 DNA: TGCGCCAGCAGCTATACAGGGGGAAATGGCTACACCTTC.

The chain links TRBV5-1 to TRBJ1-1, with TRBD1 as a possible D gene (6 bases). Germline CDR1 reads SGHRS; CDR2 reads YFSETQ. This CDR3 region has 14 residues. The V end was cut by 5 bases, the J end by 1 base, with 12 bases between. CDR3 sequence reads: CASSLWGANTEAFF. CDR3 in DNA: TGCGCCAGCAGTTTGTGGGGGGCGAACACTGAAGCTTTCTTT.

The table lists this clonotype with a few counts. This rearrangement joins TRBV5-1 to TRBJ1-2; D gene unclear. This CDR3 has 16 amino acids. V dropped 0 bases and J dropped 1 base, with 13 bases sitting between them. Germline CDR1 is SGHRS and CDR2 is YFSETQ. CDR3 DNA: TGCGCCAGCAGCTTGGCTAGGCCCAACTATAACTATGGCTACACCTTC. It yields the protein CASSLARPNYNYGYTF. The full variable domain, in which reference TRBV5-1 and TRBJ1-2 provide the parts outside the CDR3, is KAGVTQTPRYLIKTRGQQVTLSCSPISGHRSVSWYQQTPGQGLQFLFEYFSETQRNKGNFPGRFSGRQFSNSRSEMNVSTLELGDSALYLCASSLARPNYNYGYTFGSGTRLTVV.